Detailed here is one T cell receptor beta chain. Germline CDR1 MNHEY, CDR2 SVGEGT. The CDR3 loop spans 18 amino acids. V shed 2 bases and J shed 2 bases, with 18 bases lying between them. In the authors' workflow: Estimated nucleated cell counts came from reference gene primer amplification. Produced via immunoSEQ multiplex PCR; TCRdb's table is partial and in-frame only. D and trimming were read from the DNA, whereas the V and J calls and clone size are those reported in that table. The table has fewer than 85,000 clones, around 85% seen once; the top ten hold 4.5% to 5.5%. This record belongs to a study of blood T cell repertoires in COVID-19. The overall study: PBMCs, B-cell-depleted T cells, or T cells were the source of the cDNA or gDNA that made up the material.

The source of this sequence is a man older than 75 with acute or convalescent COVID-19. Sequencing was carried out using peripheral blood. The gene calls are TRBV6-2 or TRBV6-3 and TRBJ2-2; D might be TRBD2 (7 bases). The CDR3 loop reads CASSYPSQGGVNTGELFF. CDR3 in DNA: TGTGCCAGCAGTTACCCCTCACAGGGAGGGGTTAACACCGGGGAGCTGTTTTTT.